This T cell receptor (beta chain) comes out of a study of shared clonotypes between healthy human individuals. Findings and limits, study-wide: Relative to their counterparts shared across all four donors, non-shared clonotypes exhibited diminished generation probabilities.

Of note for this clone: Antigen: not known.

CD45RO negativity and positive selection for CCR7 defined naive CD8 cells, a population that excluded terminally differentiated effector memory CD45RA+ cells. The CDR3 length is 14 residues. Looked up from germline, CDR1 is MNHEY and CDR2 is SMNVEV (reference sequence). V was shortened by 5 bases and J by 2 bases, with 10 bases between the two germline ends. Per the original methods: ImmunoSEQ yielded junction-only sequences lacking quality scores, so filtering differed. Assay: immunoSEQ multiplex PCR; the TCRdb copy retains only in-frame clones and omits some. V and J calls and clone size are copied from that table; D and trimming were computed from the DNA. Altogether around 1,900,000 clones are present, around 93% being singletons, with the ten largest covering approximately 1.7%.

The chain recombines TRBV27 with TRBJ2-1; no reliable D call. This receptor was taken from a man aged 18 to 30 in good health. Some clones in this sample may be carry-over from other donors' samples. The sequencing sample was made of naive CD8+ T cells from PBMCs. The CDR3 DNA reads TGTGCCAGCAGTCCCCCGACAACCTACAATGAGCAGTTCTTC. Translating gives CASSPPTTYNEQFF.